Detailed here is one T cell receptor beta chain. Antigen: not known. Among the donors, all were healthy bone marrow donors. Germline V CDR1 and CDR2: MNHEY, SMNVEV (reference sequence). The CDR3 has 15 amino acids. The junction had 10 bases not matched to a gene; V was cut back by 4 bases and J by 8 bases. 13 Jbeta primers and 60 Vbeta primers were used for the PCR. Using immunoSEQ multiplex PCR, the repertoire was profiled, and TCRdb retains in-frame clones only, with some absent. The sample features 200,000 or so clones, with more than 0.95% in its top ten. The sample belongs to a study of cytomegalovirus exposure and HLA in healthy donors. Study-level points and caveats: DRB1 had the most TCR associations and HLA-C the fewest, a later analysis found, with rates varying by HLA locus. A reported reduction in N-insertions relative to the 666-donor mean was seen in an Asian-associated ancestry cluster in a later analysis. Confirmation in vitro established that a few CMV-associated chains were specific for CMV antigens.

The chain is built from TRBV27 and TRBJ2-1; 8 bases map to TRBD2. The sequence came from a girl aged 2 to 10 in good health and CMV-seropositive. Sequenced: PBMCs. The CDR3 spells CASSWAEREYHEQFF. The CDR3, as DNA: TGTGCCAGCAGTTGGGCCGAGCGGGAGTACCATGAGCAGTTCTTC.